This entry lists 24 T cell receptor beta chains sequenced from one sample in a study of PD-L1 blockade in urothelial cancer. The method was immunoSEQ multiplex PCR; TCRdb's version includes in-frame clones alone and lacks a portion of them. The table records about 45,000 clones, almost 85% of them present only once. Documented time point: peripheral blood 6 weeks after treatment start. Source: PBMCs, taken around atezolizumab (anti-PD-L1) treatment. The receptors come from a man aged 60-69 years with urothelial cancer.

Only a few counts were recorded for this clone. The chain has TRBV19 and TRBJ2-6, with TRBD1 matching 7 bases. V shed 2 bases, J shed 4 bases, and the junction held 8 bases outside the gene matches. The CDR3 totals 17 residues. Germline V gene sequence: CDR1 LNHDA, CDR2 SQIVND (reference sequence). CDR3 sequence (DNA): TGTGCCAGTAGTATACGGAAGGGGGCGCCCGGGGCCAACGTCCTGACTTTC. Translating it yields CASSIRKGAPGANVLTF.

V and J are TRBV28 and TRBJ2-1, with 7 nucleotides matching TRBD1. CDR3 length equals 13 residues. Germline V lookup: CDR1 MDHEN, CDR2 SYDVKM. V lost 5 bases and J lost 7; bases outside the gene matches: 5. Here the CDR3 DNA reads TGTGCCAGCAGTCTGGACAGGTTGAATGAGCAGTTCTTC. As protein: CASSLDRLNEQFF.

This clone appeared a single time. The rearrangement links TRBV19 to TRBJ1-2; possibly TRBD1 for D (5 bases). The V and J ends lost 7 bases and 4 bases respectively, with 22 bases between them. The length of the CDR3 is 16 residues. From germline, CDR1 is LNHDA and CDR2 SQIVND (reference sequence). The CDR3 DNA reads TGTGCCAGTACGGAGGGAGGGGCAGACGGCGCCTATGGCTACACCTTC. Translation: CASTEGGADGAYGYTF.

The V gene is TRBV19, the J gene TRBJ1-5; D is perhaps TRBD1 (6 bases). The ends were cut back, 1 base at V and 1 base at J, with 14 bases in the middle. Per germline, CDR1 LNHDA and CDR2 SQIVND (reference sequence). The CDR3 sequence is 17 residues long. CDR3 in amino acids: CASSIVFPGESNQPQHF. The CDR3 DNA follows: TGTGCCAGTAGTATAGTTTTCCCAGGGGAGAGCAATCAGCCCCAGCATTTT.

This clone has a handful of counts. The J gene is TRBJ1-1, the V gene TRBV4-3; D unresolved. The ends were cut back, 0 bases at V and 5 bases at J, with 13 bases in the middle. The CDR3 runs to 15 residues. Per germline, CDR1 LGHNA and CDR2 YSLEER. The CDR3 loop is CASSQEGRGWTEAFF. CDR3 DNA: TGCGCCAGCAGCCAAGAAGGGAGAGGTTGGACTGAAGCTTTCTTT.

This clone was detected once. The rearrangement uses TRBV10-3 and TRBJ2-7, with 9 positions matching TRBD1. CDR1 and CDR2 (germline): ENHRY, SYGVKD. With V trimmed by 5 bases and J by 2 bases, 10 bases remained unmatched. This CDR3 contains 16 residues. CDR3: CAISNSGQGIAYEQYF. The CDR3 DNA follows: TGTGCCATCAGTAACTCGGGACAGGGAATTGCCTACGAGCAGTACTTC.

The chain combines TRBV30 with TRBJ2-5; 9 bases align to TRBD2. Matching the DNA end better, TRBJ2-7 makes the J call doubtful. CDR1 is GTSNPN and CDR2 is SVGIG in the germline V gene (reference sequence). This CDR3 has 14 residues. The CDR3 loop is CAWSGGLAAYEQYF. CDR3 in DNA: TGTGCCTGGAGTGGGGGACTAGCAGCCTACGAGCAGTACTTC.

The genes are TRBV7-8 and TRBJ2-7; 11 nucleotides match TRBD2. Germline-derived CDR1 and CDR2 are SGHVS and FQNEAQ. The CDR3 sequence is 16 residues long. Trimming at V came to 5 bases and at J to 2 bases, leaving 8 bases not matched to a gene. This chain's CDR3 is CASSTASGGRAYEQYF. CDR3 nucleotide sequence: TGTGCCAGCAGCACAGCTAGCGGGGGGCGGGCCTACGAGCAGTACTTC.

The CDR3 region has the DNA TGTGCCAGCAGCTCCGGGTCCAGCGGGAGCACAGATACGCAGTATTTT. Its protein product is CASSSGSSGSTDTQYF. The chain joins TRBV7-8 to TRBJ2-3, with a tentative D call TRBD2 (6 bases). The CDR3 runs 16 residues. Germline values: CDR1 SGHVS, CDR2 FQNEAQ. The ends were cut back, 4 bases at V and 0 bases at J, with 14 bases in the middle. The full variable domain, completed using reference TRBV7-8 and TRBJ2-3, is GAGVSQSPRYKVAKRGQDVALRCDPISGHVSLFWYQQALGQGPEFLTYFQNEAQLDKSGLPSDRFFAERPEGSVSTLKIQRTQQEDSAVYLCASSSGSSGSTDTQYFGPGTRLTVL.

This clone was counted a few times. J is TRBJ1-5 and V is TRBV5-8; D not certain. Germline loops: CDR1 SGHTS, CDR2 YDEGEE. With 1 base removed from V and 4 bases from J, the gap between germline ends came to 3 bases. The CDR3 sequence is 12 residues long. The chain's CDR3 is CASSLRNQPQHF. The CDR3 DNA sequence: TGTGCCAGCAGCTTGCGGAATCAGCCCCAGCATTTT. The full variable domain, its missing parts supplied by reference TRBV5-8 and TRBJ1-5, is EAGVTQSPTHLIKTRGQQATLRCSPISGHTSVYWYQQALGLGLQFLLWYDEGEERNRGNFPPRFSGRQFPNYSSELNVNALELEDSALYLCASSLRNQPQHFGDGTRLSIL.

The chain's CDR3 is CASSKVADRSSPLHF. Written as DNA, the CDR3 is TGTGCCAGCAGCAAAGTAGCGGATAGAAGTTCACCCCTCCACTTT. The J gene is TRBJ1-6, the V gene TRBV21-1. TRBV21-1 is a known pseudogene. The CDR3 is 15 amino acids.

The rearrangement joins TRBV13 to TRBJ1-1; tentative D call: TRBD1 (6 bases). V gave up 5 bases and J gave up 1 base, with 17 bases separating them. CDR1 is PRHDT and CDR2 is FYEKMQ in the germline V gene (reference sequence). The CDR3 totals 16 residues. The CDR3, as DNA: TGTGCCAGCAGCCGAATCTGGGACAAGCCGAACACTGAAGCTTTCTTT. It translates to CASSRIWDKPNTEAFF.

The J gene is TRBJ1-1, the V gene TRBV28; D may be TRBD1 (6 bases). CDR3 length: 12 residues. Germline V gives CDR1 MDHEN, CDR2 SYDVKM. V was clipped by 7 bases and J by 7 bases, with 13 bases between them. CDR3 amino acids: CASIKQGGEAFF. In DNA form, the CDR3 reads TGTGCCAGCATCAAACAGGGTGGTGAAGCTTTCTTT.

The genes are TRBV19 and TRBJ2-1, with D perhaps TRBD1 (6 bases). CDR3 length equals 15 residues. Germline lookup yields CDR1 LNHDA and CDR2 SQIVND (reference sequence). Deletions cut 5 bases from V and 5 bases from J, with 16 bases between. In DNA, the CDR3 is TGTGCCAGTAGTCCGACAGGCAGGCTGAACAATGAGCAGTTCTTC. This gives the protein CASSPTGRLNNEQFF.

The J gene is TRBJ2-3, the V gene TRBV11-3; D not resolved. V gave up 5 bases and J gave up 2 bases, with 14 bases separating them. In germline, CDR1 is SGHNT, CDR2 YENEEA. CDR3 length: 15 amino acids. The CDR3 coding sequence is TGTGCCAGCAGCCCTTACGCCGGAGACACAGATACGCAGTATTTT. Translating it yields CASSPYAGDTDTQYF.

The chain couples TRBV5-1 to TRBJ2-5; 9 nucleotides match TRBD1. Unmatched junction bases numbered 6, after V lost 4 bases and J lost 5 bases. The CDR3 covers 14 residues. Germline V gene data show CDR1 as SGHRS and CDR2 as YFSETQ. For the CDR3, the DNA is TGCGCCAGCAGCACCGGACAGGGGAGGGAGACCCAGTACTTC. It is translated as CASSTGQGRETQYF.

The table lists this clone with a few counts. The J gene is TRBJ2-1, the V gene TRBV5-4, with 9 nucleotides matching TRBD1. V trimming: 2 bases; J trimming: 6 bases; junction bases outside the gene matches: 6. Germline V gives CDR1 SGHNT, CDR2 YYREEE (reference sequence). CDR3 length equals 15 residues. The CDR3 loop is CASSFGTGYLNEQFF. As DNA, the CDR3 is TGTGCCAGCAGCTTTGGGACAGGGTATCTCAATGAGCAGTTCTTC.

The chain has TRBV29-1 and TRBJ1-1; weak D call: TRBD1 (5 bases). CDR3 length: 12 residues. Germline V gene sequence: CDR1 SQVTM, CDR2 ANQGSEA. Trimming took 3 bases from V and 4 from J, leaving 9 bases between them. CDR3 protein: CSVDKQVTEAFF. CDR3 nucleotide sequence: TGCAGCGTTGATAAACAGGTCACTGAAGCTTTCTTT.

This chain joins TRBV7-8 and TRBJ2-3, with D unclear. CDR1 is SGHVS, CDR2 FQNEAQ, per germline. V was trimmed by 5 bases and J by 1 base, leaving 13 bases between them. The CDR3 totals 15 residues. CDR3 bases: TGTGCCAGCAGCCAGTGGGCTGGCGGCACAGATACGCAGTATTTT. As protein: CASSQWAGGTDTQYF.

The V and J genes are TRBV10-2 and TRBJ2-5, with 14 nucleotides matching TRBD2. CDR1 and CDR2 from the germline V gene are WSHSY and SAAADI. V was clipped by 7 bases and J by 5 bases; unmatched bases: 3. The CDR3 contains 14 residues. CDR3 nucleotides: TGCGCCAGCAACCGACTAGCGGGAGGGGAGACCCAGTACTTC. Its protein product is CASNRLAGGETQYF.

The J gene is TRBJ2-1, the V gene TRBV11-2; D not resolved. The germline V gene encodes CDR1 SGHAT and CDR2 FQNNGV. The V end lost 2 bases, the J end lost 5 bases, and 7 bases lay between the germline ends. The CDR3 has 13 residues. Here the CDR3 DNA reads TGTGCCAGCAGCTTAAATAGAAACAATGAGCAGTTCTTC. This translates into CASSLNRNNEQFF.

CDR3: CASSSGTGWLEQYF. For the CDR3, the DNA is TGTGCCAGCAGTTCCGGGACAGGGTGGCTCGAGCAGTACTTC. V usage is TRBV2 and J usage is TRBJ2-7; 9 bases line up with TRBD1. CDR1 is SNHLY, CDR2 FYNNEI, per germline. The ends lost 5 bases at V and 6 bases at J; junction bases unmatched: 8. CDR3 size: 14 residues.

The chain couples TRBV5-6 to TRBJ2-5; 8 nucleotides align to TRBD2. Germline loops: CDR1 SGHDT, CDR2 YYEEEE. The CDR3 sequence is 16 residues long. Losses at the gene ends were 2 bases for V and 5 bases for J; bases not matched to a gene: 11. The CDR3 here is CASSLYRAGARETQYF. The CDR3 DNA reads TGTGCCAGCAGCTTATACCGAGCGGGAGCTCGGGAGACCCAGTACTTC. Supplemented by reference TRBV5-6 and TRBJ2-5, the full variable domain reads DAGVTQSPTHLIKTRGQQVTLRCSPKSGHDTVSWYQQALGQGPQFIFQYYEEEERQRGNFPDRFSGHQFPNYSSELNVNALLLGDSALYLCASSLYRAGARETQYFGPGTRLLVL.

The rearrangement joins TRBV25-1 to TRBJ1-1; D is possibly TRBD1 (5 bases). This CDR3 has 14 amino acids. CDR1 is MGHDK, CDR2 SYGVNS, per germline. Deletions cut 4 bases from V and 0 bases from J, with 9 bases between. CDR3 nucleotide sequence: TGTGCCAGCAGTGCCACCAGGGTGAACACTGAAGCTTTCTTT. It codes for CASSATRVNTEAFF.